This T cell receptor beta chain came from a study of blood T cell repertoires in COVID-19. Sequencing used immunoSEQ multiplex PCR; TCRdb keeps in-frame clones, though not all of them. Found here are under 300,000 clones, 75% to 85% of them singletons; the top ten hold 1.2% to 1.5%. The germline CDR1 and CDR2 sequences are LNHDA and SQIVND (reference sequence). The germline V and J ends were trimmed by 5 bases and 5 bases, with 20 bases remaining between them. This CDR3 has 16 residues. Sequencing used peripheral blood. This clonotype was obtained from a woman aged 40 to 50 who had recovered from COVID-19. J is TRBJ2-3 and V is TRBV19, with a possible D match to TRBD2 (6 bases). This CDR3 reads CASSPRRGLLGDTQYF. The CDR3 region has the DNA TGTGCCAGTAGTCCCCGGCGGGGACTCCTCGGAGATACGCAGTATTTT. The entire variable domain, with the rest obtained from reference TRBV19 and TRBJ2-3, is as follows: DGGITQSPKYLFRKEGQNVTLSCEQNLNHDAMYWYRQDPGQGLRLIYYSQIVNDFQKGDIAEGYSVSREKKESFPLTVTSAQKNPTAFYLCASSPRRGLLGDTQYFGPGTRLTVL.